One and the same sample provided the 7 T cell receptor beta chains below, sequenced in a study of neurological immune-mediated disorders (dated by TCRdb to about 2019). Reading the label with the study, this specimen's time point is: longitudinal time-point 3. The receptor library was made with 5' RACE. The sequencer was an Illumina HiSeq 2500. TCRdb trimmed the raw reads at Q25, called clones with MiXCR and kept productive beta chains. Entries that share a CDR3 protein sequence are merged under the most common genes and DNA. Within this sample are some 80,000 distinct CDR3 sequences, with 4.3% of them counted one time only. 5% to 6% of the sample belongs to the ten largest clones. The material sequenced was PBMCs. The receptors stem from a woman aged 60 to 75 with multiple sclerosis.

The rearrangement links TRBV19 to TRBJ1-6; D is uncertain. Trimming pared 7 bases from V and 5 bases from J, leaving 12 bases between. The CDR3 loop spans 14 amino acids. The V gene's germline CDR1 is LNHDA and CDR2 SQIVND (reference sequence). CDR3 nucleotides: TGTGCCAGTACCAGAGGAAGGCATAATTCACCCCTCCACTTT. This encodes CASTRGRHNSPLHF.

This clonotype showed up many times. This sequence joins TRBV27 and TRBJ1-5; TRBD1 might be the D (5 bases). The CDR3 consists of 16 residues. Germline CDR1 is MNHEY and CDR2 is SMNVEV (reference sequence). With 0 bases removed from V and 0 bases from J, the gap between germline ends came to 9 bases. The CDR3 loop is CASSLSGGYSNQPQHF. The CDR3 DNA is TGTGCCAGCAGTTTATCGGGGGGATATAGCAATCAGCCCCAGCATTTT.

This clonotype was seen many times. The chain is built from TRBV20-1 and TRBJ1-2; no firm D call. Germline values: CDR1 DFQATT, CDR2 SNEGSKA (reference sequence). This CDR3 has 12 residues. Deletions cut 3 bases from V and 2 bases from J, with 7 bases between. The CDR3 nucleotides are TGCAGTGCTAGCCCGGGCAACTATGGCTACACCTTC. Protein sequence: CSASPGNYGYTF.

This clonotype has ten or more counts. The chain has TRBV12-3 or TRBV12-4 and TRBJ1-2; D possibly corresponds to TRBD1 (6 bases). CDR3 size: 15 residues. The V end was cut by 6 bases, the J end by 2 bases, with 16 bases between. For the CDR3, the DNA is TGTGCCAGCAGCTCCAAGGGGGTGGCCAACTATGGCTACACCTTC. It specifies CASSSKGVANYGYTF.

This clonotype has ten or more counts. This chain joins TRBV20-1 and TRBJ2-5, with 9 bases that match TRBD1. Per germline, CDR1 DFQATT and CDR2 SNEGSKA (reference sequence). The CDR3 extends over 15 amino acids. The ends lost 2 bases at V and 2 bases at J; junction bases unmatched: 6. The DNA of the CDR3 is TGCAGTGCTAGACGGTCTGGGACAGGGCAAGAGACCCAGTACTTC. It yields the protein CSARRSGTGQETQYF.

This clonotype has a count of ten or more. This chain joins TRBV5-1 and TRBJ2-5; 10 bases map to TRBD1. Germline CDR1 reads SGHRS; CDR2 reads YFSETQ. J gave up 5 bases and V 3 bases, and 13 bases lay outside the gene matches. This CDR3 comprises 17 residues. The DNA for the CDR3 is TGCGCCAGCAGCTGGCTGGGGCAGACAGGGGGCGTGGAGACCCAGTACTTC. This codes for CASSWLGQTGGVETQYF.

This clonotype was seen repeatedly, ten times or more. V gene TRBV12-3 or TRBV12-4 combines with J gene TRBJ1-2; D remains ambiguous. Trimming took 3 bases from V and 7 from J, leaving 18 bases between them. The CDR3 has 15 amino acids. The chain's CDR3 is CASSLGSQFSGGYTF. The CDR3 nucleotides read TGTGCCAGCAGTTTGGGCAGCCAGTTTTCCGGTGGCTACACCTTC.